This paragraph covers one T cell receptor (beta chain) sequence. This clonotype has more than one count but fewer than ten. No antigen is known for it. Per-base qualities were not stored, and no clone one base away is much larger. The junction shows trimming of 0 bases on V and 3 bases on J, and the gene matches do not reach 18 bases of it. The CDR3 starts with the cysteine, ends with the phenylalanine, and has 19 residues. Of all the DNA, just the CDR3 is kept, 57 bases in frame from base 1. CDR1 and CDR2 are read off the germline V gene (reference sequence) as DFQATT and SNEGSKA. This entry is derived from a study of T cell repertoires in cytomegalovirus infection (dated by TCRdb to the late 2010s). Regarding the study in general: Because public TCR beta signatures pointed to carriage of CMV infection together with the matching HLA type, the HLA type of each donor mattered for the analysis.

The paper's findings and limits, for the study overall: The ex vivo response was dominated by HLA-C-restricted CMV-specific TCR beta clonotypes, which also provided the single most frequent clonotype in two of eight donors. Cumulative frequency of public TCR beta family members discriminated carriers of CMV infection plus the relevant HLA type in this cohort and an independent approximately 350-donor cohort.

The sequencer listed for this sample is Illumina HiSeq 1500. TCRdb took the public reads, trimmed them with fastp at Q25, ran MiXCR for clone calling and kept in-frame beta chains. Under each unique CDR3 protein, matching rows form one entry showing the most common genes and DNA. The sample table records about 600,000 distinct CDR3 sequences; roughly 26% of these occur just once. Together, the top ten hold 6.5% to 10% of the sample. The sequence was collected from a human donor in good health (CMV status not recorded). Some clones in this sample may be carry-over from other donors' samples. Recombination connected TRBV20-1 to TRBJ1-1; the junction holds 8 bases that match TRBD1. Sample: CD8+ T cells from PBMCs. CDR3 region: CSARDLYRGYGVLDTEAFF. The nucleotide sequence is TGCAGTGCTAGAGATCTGTACAGGGGGTATGGTGTCTTAGACACTGAAGCTTTCTTT.